These T cell receptor beta chains were read from a single sample in a study of blood T cells in healthy people across ages. Each CDR3 protein is one row after TCRdb ran MiXCR on the 5' RACE reads. The repertoire holds approximately 880,000 distinct CDR3 sequences, 48% seen once, with 13% in the top ten. The sample taken for sequencing was blood. All receptors derive from a man under 40 in good health. Both conserved end residues are part of each CDR3. D genes are given only for firm matches. Clone size is stated in some rows and not others, as once, few, many or a class when expanded.

TRBV6-2/TRBV6-3	TRBJ2-5	12	.	TRBD1	CASSHDRGPQYF	TGTGCCAGCAGCCACGACAGGGGGCCCCAGTACTTC
TRBV29-1	TRBJ2-1	14	many	.	CSVEDPGSYNEQFF	TGCAGCGTTGAAGATCCAGGTTCCTACAATGAGCAGTTCTTC
TRBV6-1	TRBJ1-5	14	few	TRBD1	CASSGRTGTQPQHF	TGTGCCAGCAGTGGACGGACAGGGACTCAGCCCCAGCATTTT
TRBV7-2	TRBJ1-1	15	.	.	CASSSSVNLNTEASF	TGTGCCAGCAGCTCCTCCGTAAATTTGAACACTGAAGCTTCCTTT
TRBV10-3	TRBJ2-3	14	.	.	CAISDLSSTDTQYF	TGTGCCATCAGTGACTTATCTAGCACAGATACGCAGTATTTT
TRBV6-1	TRBJ1-1	15	.	.	CASSDPQGLRTEAFF	TGTGCCAGCAGTGACCCGCAGGGCTTAAGGACTGAAGCTTTCTTT
TRBV6-5	TRBJ1-6	16	.	TRBD1	CASSYGRDRPSLSLHF	TGTGCCAGCAGTTACGGCAGGGACAGGCCTTCTTTATCCCTCCACTTT
TRBV4-1	TRBJ2-3	19	once	TRBD2	CASSQEFGLAGGRTDTQYF	TGCGCCAGCAGCCAAGAGTTCGGACTAGCGGGGGGACGCACAGATACGCAGTATTTT
TRBV12-3/TRBV12-4	TRBJ2-1	15	.	TRBD2	CASSRGLAASNEQFF	TGTGCCAGCAGCAGAGGACTAGCGGCCTCGAATGAGCAGTTCTTC
TRBV6-1	TRBJ2-4	15	.	.	CASQTYPGAKNIQYF	TGTGCCAGCCAGACGTACCCAGGGGCCAAAAACATTCAGTACTTC
TRBV15	TRBJ2-3	15	.	.	CATSREGSGTDTQYF	TGTGCCACCAGCAGAGAGGGGAGTGGCACAGATACGCAGTATTTT
TRBV4-1	TRBJ2-7	16	many	.	CASSQDGDRLYYEQYF	TGCGCCAGCAGCCAAGATGGGGACCGACTTTACTACGAGCAGTACTTC
TRBV7-2	TRBJ2-1	18	few	.	CASSLENLLSSSYNEQFF	TGTGCCAGCAGCTTAGAGAATTTACTGTCCAGCTCCTACAATGAGCAGTTCTTC
TRBV4-3	TRBJ1-6	16	few	.	CASSPTPYRDYSPLHF	TGCGCCAGCAGCCCCACGCCATACAGGGATTATTCACCCCTCCACTTT
TRBV21-1	TRBJ1-4	15	.	.	CASSRPGGPSEKLFF	TGTGCCAGCAGCAGACCCGGGGGCCCCTCCGAAAAACTGTTTTTT
TRBV7-2	TRBJ2-3	12	.	.	CASSVGEDTQYF	TGTGCCAGCAGCGTGGGAGAGGATACGCAGTATTTT
TRBV21-1	TRBJ1-5	12	once	.	CARRKGNQPQHF	TGTGCCAGGAGGAAGGGCAATCAGCCCCAGCATTTT
TRBV6-1	TRBJ2-3	15	.	TRBD2	CASSDGGGSGDTQYF	TGTGCCAGCAGTGATGGGGGGGGGTCTGGAGATACGCAGTATTTT
TRBV2	TRBJ2-6	14	.	.	CASMRPSGANVLTF	TGTGCCAGCATGAGGCCTTCTGGGGCCAACGTCCTGACTTTC
TRBV28	TRBJ1-2	14	.	TRBD1	CASSIGQGSYGYTF	TGTGCCAGCAGTATCGGACAGGGCAGTTATGGCTACACCTTC
TRBV4-2	TRBJ2-2	15	.	.	CASSQGGTDTGELFF	TGTGCCAGCAGCCAAGGCGGGACAGACACCGGGGAGCTGTTTTTT
TRBV5-1	TRBJ1-5	14	.	.	CASSLITDNQPQHF	TGCGCCAGCAGCTTGATCACAGACAATCAGCCCCAGCATTTT
TRBV6-2/TRBV6-3	TRBJ1-2	13	.	TRBD1	CASSLLTGQGYTF	TGTGCCAGCAGTCTTCTGACAGGGCAGGGCTACACCTTC
TRBV9	TRBJ2-6	16	few	.	CASSDVMVSGANVLTF	TGTGCCAGCAGCGACGTCATGGTTTCCGGGGCCAACGTCCTGACTTTC
TRBV3-1	TRBJ2-3	13	.	.	CASSHPVADTQYF	TGTGCCAGCAGCCACCCCGTGGCAGATACGCAGTATTTT
TRBV6-1	TRBJ2-3	16	.	TRBD2	CASSDLTSGGGDTQYF	TGTGCCAGCAGTGACCTGACTAGCGGGGGAGGGGATACGCAGTATTTT
TRBV5-1	TRBJ1-6	18	.	.	CASSLGSLLSSYNSPLHF	TGCGCCAGCAGCTTGGGGAGCTTACTCAGCTCCTATAATTCACCCCTCCACTTT
TRBV20-1	TRBJ2-1	16	.	TRBD1	CSALDRGSISYNEQFF	TGCAGTGCTTTGGACAGGGGGAGCATATCCTACAATGAGCAGTTCTTC
TRBV2	TRBJ2-3	15	.	TRBD2	CASSLTSGVSVTQYF	TGTGCCAGCAGTTTAACTAGCGGGGTTAGCGTTACGCAGTATTTT
TRBV30	TRBJ2-7	12	.	.	CALGLSVYEQYF	TGTGCGTTAGGACTATCAGTCTACGAGCAGTACTTC
TRBV7-3	TRBJ2-1	15	.	.	CASSPSPDSHNEQFF	TGTGCCAGCAGCCCTAGCCCCGATTCCCACAATGAGCAGTTCTTC
TRBV12-3/TRBV12-4	TRBJ1-1	12	many	.	CASSFMWSEAFF	TGTGCCAGCAGTTTCATGTGGAGTGAAGCTTTCTTT
TRBV4-3	TRBJ2-6	17	once	.	CASSQGRGRSGANVLTF	TGCGCCAGCAGCCAAGGTCGGGGGCGTTCTGGGGCCAACGTCCTGACTTTC
TRBV20-1	TRBJ1-1	13	few	TRBD1	CSARDSSQGGSFF	TGCAGTGCTAGAGATAGTTCGCAGGGGGGATCTTTCTTT
TRBV7-8	TRBJ2-7	14	few	.	CASSLVAGIHEQYF	TGTGCCAGCAGCTTAGTGGCAGGTATACACGAGCAGTACTTC
TRBV2	TRBJ2-1	16	.	TRBD2	CASSATLAGVVDEQFF	TGTGCCAGCAGTGCCACACTAGCGGGAGTAGTCGATGAGCAGTTCTTC
TRBV7-9	TRBJ2-5	17	.	.	CASSLGSSLVVKETQYF	TGTGCCAGCAGCTTAGGCTCCAGCCTAGTAGTTAAAGAGACCCAGTACTTC
TRBV28	TRBJ1-5	15	once	.	CASSMTGYSNQPQHF	TGTGCCAGCAGTATGACAGGTTATAGCAATCAGCCCCAGCATTTT
TRBV6-1	TRBJ2-1	16	.	.	CASSERGPGAFNEQFF	TGTGCCAGCAGTGAAAGAGGCCCAGGGGCCTTCAATGAGCAGTTCTTC
TRBV9	TRBJ2-3	18	.	TRBD2	CASSVAPREGLSTDTQYF	TGTGCCAGCAGCGTAGCTCCCCGGGAGGGACTTAGCACAGATACGCAGTATTTT
TRBV28	TRBJ2-2	15	.	TRBD1	CASGLDRGLAGELFF	TGTGCCAGCGGCCTGGACAGGGGGCTCGCCGGGGAGCTGTTTTTT
TRBV7-2	TRBJ2-3	15	.	TRBD1	CASRSTGDRTDTQYF	TGTGCCAGCAGGTCTACAGGGGACCGAACAGATACGCAGTATTTT
TRBV14	TRBJ2-7	15	.	.	CASSVHRDTAYEQYF	TGTGCCAGCAGCGTACACCGGGACACCGCCTACGAGCAGTACTTC
TRBV28	TRBJ2-2	14	.	.	CASSLRTDTGELFF	TGTGCCAGCAGTTTGCGGACGGACACCGGGGAGCTGTTTTTT
TRBV12-3/TRBV12-4	TRBJ2-3	14	.	.	CASSVGARTDTQYF	TGTGCCAGCAGTGTCGGGGCCCGGACAGATACGCAGTATTTT
TRBV29-1	TRBJ1-4	15	.	TRBD1	CSVGSGQGVNEKLFF	TGCAGCGTTGGCTCGGGACAGGGCGTTAATGAAAAACTGTTTTTT
TRBV3-1	TRBJ2-7	16	.	TRBD2	CASSQEARGGTYEQYF	TGTGCCAGCAGCCAAGAAGCGCGGGGGGGCACCTACGAGCAGTACTTC
TRBV12-3/TRBV12-4	TRBJ1-2	15	.	.	CASSPGTEFFYGYTF	TGTGCCAGCAGTCCCGGGACGGAATTTTTCTATGGCTACACCTTC
TRBV6-5	TRBJ2-3	15	.	TRBD2	CASGTSGASTDTQYF	TGTGCCAGCGGGACTAGCGGGGCAAGCACAGATACGCAGTATTTT
TRBV28	TRBJ1-1	16	.	TRBD1	CASSLPLGQGFTEAFF	TGTGCCAGCAGTTTACCTTTGGGACAGGGGTTCACTGAAGCTTTCTTT
TRBV12-3/TRBV12-4	TRBJ2-7	12	many	.	CASSSGSYEQYF	TGTGCCAGCAGTTCGGGGAGCTACGAGCAGTACTTC
TRBV7-2	TRBJ2-7	14	.	TRBD2	CASSWSGGIYEQYF	TGTGCCAGCAGCTGGTCGGGGGGAATCTACGAGCAGTACTTC